These 14 T cell receptor beta chains originate from one sample sequenced in a study of early T cells in non-severe SARS-CoV-2 infection. MiXCR, applied by TCRdb to the 5' RACE reads, yields one record per CDR3 protein. The sample contains about 19,000 distinct CDR3 sequences, roughly 4.3% of which appear only once. Input material: whole blood. These receptors were collected from an adult who was a healthcare worker with PCR-confirmed SARS-CoV-2 infection or an uninfected control (not recorded which).

Relative to its sample, this clonotype is medium-sized. V and J are TRBV12-3 or TRBV12-4 and TRBJ2-5, with 7 bases matching TRBD2. CDR3 size: 14 residues. With 1 base clipped from V and 4 bases from J, the junction kept 3 bases outside the gene matches. The DNA for the CDR3 is TGTGCCAGCAGTTTAGAGTGGGGGGGAGAGACCCAGTACTTC. Encoded protein: CASSLEWGGETQYF.

This clonotype was observed many times. CDR3 amino acids: CASSLSRGHNEQFF. In DNA form, the CDR3 reads TGTGCCAGCAGCTTAAGTCGGGGCCACAATGAGCAGTTCTTC. This chain connects TRBV11-3 to TRBJ2-1, with D perhaps TRBD1 or TRBD2 (5 bases each). CDR3 length: 14 amino acids. Germline CDR1 SGHNT, CDR2 YENEEA. The V end lost 2 bases, the J end lost 5 bases, and 10 bases lay between the germline ends.

This rearrangement joins TRBV4-3 to TRBJ2-7, with D unresolved. The V and J ends lost 0 bases and 4 bases respectively, with 7 bases between them. Per the germline V gene, CDR1 is LGHNA and CDR2 is YSLEER. The CDR3 is 13 amino acids. This CDR3 reads CASSQDWGYEQYF. The CDR3 DNA sequence: TGCGCCAGCAGCCAAGATTGGGGTTACGAGCAGTACTTC.

This clonotype was seen only a few times. This CDR3 reads CASSPRAVDEAFF. Here the CDR3 DNA reads TGTGCCAGCTCACCTCGGGCCGTTGATGAAGCTTTCTTT. The chain is built from TRBV18 and TRBJ1-1; no definite D call. The CDR3 runs to 13 residues. Germline values: CDR1 KGHSH, CDR2 LQKENI. Trimming took 3 bases from V and 7 from J, leaving 12 bases between them.

This clonotype has at least ten counts. This sequence joins TRBV6-6 and TRBJ1-1, with 7 bases that match TRBD1. V was clipped by 2 bases and J by 7 bases; unmatched bases: 13. CDR3 length: 16 residues. Germline values: CDR1 MNHNY, CDR2 SVGAGI (reference sequence). The CDR3 reads CASSYPRDRDTFEAFF. The CDR3 DNA sequence: TGTGCCAGCAGTTACCCCAGGGACAGAGACACCTTTGAAGCTTTCTTT.

This clonotype has a count of ten or more. The rearrangement joins TRBV7-2 to TRBJ2-7, with 7 bases aligning to TRBD1. The trim removed 10 bases at V and 0 bases at J, leaving 3 bases unmatched. This CDR3 region has 12 residues. CDR1 and CDR2 from the germline V gene are SGHTA and FQGNSA. The CDR3 DNA reads TGTGCCACCAGGGGGAGCTCCTACGAGCAGTACTTC. Translation: CATRGSSYEQYF.

This clonotype was detected ten times or more. The rearrangement uses TRBV6-1 and TRBJ2-1; 10 nucleotides line up with TRBD2. The CDR3 is 15 amino acids. Germline V gene lookup returns CDR1 MNHNS and CDR2 SASEGT. J gave up 8 bases and V 8 bases, and 12 bases lay outside the gene matches. In nucleotides, the CDR3 is TGTGCCAGCGGCCACTTAGCGGGGGGTATGGATGAGCAGTTCTTC. It specifies CASGHLAGGMDEQFF.

This clonotype showed up many times. It is unclear where the CDR3 begins or ends on the DNA, so no DNA is shown, and the CDR3 is as TCRdb lists it. The chain is built from TRBV2 and TRBJ1-2; the table's D gene call, TRBD1, was not cross checked with the DNA. Germline-derived CDR1 and CDR2 are SNHLY and FYNNEI. The CDR3 is made up of 15 amino acids, end residues included. The CDR3 spells CASILERGRSSGYTF.

This clonotype was seen at least ten times. V and J are TRBV12-3 or TRBV12-4 and TRBJ2-1, with D unclear. Trimming pared 7 bases from V and 0 bases from J, leaving 7 bases between. The CDR3 covers 13 residues. The CDR3 DNA follows: TGTGCCAGCACCAAAAGCTCCTACAATGAGCAGTTCTTC. The encoded protein is CASTKSSYNEQFF.

This clonotype was counted many times. This chain joins TRBV25-1 and TRBJ2-2, with 7 bases aligning to TRBD2. Trimming removed 1 base from V and 1 base from J; junction bases left unmatched: 6. Looked up from germline, CDR1 is MGHDK and CDR2 is SYGVNS. The CDR3 has 17 residues. The CDR3 DNA reads as TGTGCCAGCAGTGAATCTCGGCGGGGGATGAACACCGGGGAGCTGTTTTTT. Amino acid sequence: CASSESRRGMNTGELFF.

The chain links TRBV7-2 to TRBJ2-1, with TRBD2 identical over 10 bases. This CDR3 is built from 14 residues. The germline V gene has CDR1 SGHTA and CDR2 FQGNSA. V shed 6 bases and J 7 bases; nucleotides not matched to a gene: 6. CDR3 loop: CASRSGTSENEQFF. The CDR3 nucleotides are TGTGCCAGCAGGTCCGGGACTAGCGAAAATGAGCAGTTCTTC.

This clonotype occurred many times. The chain combines TRBV5-6 with TRBJ2-3; D remains ambiguous. Trimming pared 3 bases from V and 10 bases from J, leaving 15 bases between. The germline gives CDR1 SGHDT, CDR2 YYEEEE. The CDR3 totals 13 residues. CDR3 DNA sequence: TGTGCCAGCAGCTCCAACTCGGAGAAGCCGCAGTATTTT. This sequence encodes CASSSNSEKPQYF.

This clonotype was seen ten or more times. The chain couples TRBV20-1 to TRBJ2-3; 8 bases are a match to TRBD1. Trimming cost V 3 bases and J 6 bases; bases outside gene matches: 11. In germline, CDR1 is DFQATT, CDR2 SNEGSKA (reference sequence). There are 15 residues in the CDR3. CDR3 loop: CSARPRTGYRDTQYF. The CDR3 coding sequence is TGCAGTGCTAGGCCTCGGACAGGGTATAGGGATACGCAGTATTTT.

This clonotype was observed many times. The rearrangement joins TRBV7-9 to TRBJ2-1; unclear D gene. The V gene's germline CDR1 is SEHNR and CDR2 FQNEAQ (reference sequence). Between the trimmed V and J ends, which lost 0 bases and 7 bases, there was a span of 7 bases. The CDR3 loop spans 13 amino acids. CDR3 coding DNA: TGTGCCAGCAGCTTAGCGCTAACGAATGAGCAGTTCTTC. This gives the protein CASSLALTNEQFF.